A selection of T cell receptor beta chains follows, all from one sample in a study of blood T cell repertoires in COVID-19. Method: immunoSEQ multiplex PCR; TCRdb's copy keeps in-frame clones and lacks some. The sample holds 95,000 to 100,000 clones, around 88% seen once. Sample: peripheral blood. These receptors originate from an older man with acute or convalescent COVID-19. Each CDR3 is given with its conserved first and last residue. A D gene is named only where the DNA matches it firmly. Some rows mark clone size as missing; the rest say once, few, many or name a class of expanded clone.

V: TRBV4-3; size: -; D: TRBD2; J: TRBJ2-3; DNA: TGCGCCAGCAGCCAAGAGGCTAGCGGGAGTGATACGCAGTATTTT; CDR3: CASSQEASGSDTQYF
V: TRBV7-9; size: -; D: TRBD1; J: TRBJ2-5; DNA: TGTGCCAGCAGCTCCGGACAGGGGGCCCAAGAGACCCAGTACTTC; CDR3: CASSSGQGAQETQYF
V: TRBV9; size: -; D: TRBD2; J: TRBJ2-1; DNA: TGTGCCAGCAGCGTGGCTAGCGGGAGTAGGAATGAGCAGTTCTTC; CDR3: CASSVASGSRNEQFF
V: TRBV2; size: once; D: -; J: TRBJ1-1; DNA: TGTGCCAGCAGGGACAACCCCGCCGGGAACACTGAAGCTTTCTTT; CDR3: CASRDNPAGNTEAFF
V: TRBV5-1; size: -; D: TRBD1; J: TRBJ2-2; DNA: TGCGCCAGCAGCTTAGCAGGGGGCCGGGAGCTGTTTTTT; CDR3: CASSLAGGRELFF
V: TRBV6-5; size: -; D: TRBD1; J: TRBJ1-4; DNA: TGTGCCAGCAACGCAGAACAGGGGACGCCAAAACTGTTTTTT; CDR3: CASNAEQGTPKLFF
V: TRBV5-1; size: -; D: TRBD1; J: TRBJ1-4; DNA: TGCGCCAGCAGCTTGGCCCCGACAGGGGGTAATGAAAAACTGTTTTTT; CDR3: CASSLAPTGGNEKLFF
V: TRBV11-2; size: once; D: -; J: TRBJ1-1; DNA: TGTGCCAGCAGCTTAGCTTTGGCGGGGACTGAAGCTTTCTTT; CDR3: CASSLALAGTEAFF
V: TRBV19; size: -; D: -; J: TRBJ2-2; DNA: TGTGCCAGTAGTATAGGGGGGACAAGCACCGGGGAGCTGTTTTTT; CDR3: CASSIGGTSTGELFF
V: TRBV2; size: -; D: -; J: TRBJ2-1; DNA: TGTGCCAGCAGTCCTACAGGGTACAATGAGCAGTTCTTC; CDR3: CASSPTGYNEQFF
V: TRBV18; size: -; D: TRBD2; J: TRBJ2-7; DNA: TGTGCCAGCTCTCCGGGGGCTAGCGGGTTCCACGAGCAGTACTTC; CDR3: CASSPGASGFHEQYF
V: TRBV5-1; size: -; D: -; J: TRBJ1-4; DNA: TGCGCCAGCAGCTTTGGCCGTAATGATGAAAAACTGTTTTTT; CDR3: CASSFGRNDEKLFF
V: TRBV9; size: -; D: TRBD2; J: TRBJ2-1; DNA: TGTGCCAGCAGCGCGGGACTAGATAGTGTTGAGCAGTTCTTC; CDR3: CASSAGLDSVEQFF
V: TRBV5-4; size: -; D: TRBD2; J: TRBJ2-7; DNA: TGTGCCAGCAGCCGAGGGACTAGCGGCTCCTACGAGCAGTACTTC; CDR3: CASSRGTSGSYEQYF
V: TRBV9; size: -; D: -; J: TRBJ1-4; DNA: TGTGCCAGCAGCGTATTGGCAGGGAGGAATGAAAAACTGTTTTTT; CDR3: CASSVLAGRNEKLFF
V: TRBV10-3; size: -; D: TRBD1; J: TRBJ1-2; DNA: TGTGCCATCAGTAACCCCCGAGACAGGGGTAACTATGGCTACACCTTC; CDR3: CAISNPRDRGNYGYTF
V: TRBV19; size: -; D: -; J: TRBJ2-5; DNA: TGTGCCAGTAGCCATTTGTGGGCTTCCCCAGTCGAGACCCAGTACTTC; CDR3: CASSHLWASPVETQYF
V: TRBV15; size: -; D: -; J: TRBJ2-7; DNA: TGTGCCACCAGTAACGACGTGGGGGGCGAGCAGTACTTC; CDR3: CATSNDVGGEQYF
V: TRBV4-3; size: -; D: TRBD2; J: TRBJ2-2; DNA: TGCGCCAGCAGCGCACTAGCGGCCCCGAACACCGGGGAGCTGTTTTTT; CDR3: CASSALAAPNTGELFF
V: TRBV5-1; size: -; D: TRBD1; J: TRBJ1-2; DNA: TGCGCCAGCAGCTTGGGGACAGGGGTAATCTATGGCTACACCTTC; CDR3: CASSLGTGVIYGYTF
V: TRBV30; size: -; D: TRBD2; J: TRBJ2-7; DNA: TGTGCCTGGAGAGACAGTCAGCGGGAGATATGGGGCGAGCAGTACTTC; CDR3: CAWRDSQREIWGEQYF
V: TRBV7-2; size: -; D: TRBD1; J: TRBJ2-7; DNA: TGTGCCAGCAGCTTAGCCCCGACAGGGGGCAATAACTACGAGCAGTACTTC; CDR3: CASSLAPTGGNNYEQYF
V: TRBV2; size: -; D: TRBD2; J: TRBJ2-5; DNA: TGTGCCAGCAATTCAAGGACTAGCGGGAACCAAGAGACCCAGTACTTC; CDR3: CASNSRTSGNQETQYF
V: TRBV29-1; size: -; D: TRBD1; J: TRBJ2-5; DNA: TGCAGCGGTGACAGGGGAAAGACCCAGTACTTC; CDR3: CSGDRGKTQYF
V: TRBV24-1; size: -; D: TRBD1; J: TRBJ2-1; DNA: TGTGCCACCAGTGATTCCGACAGGGTAGGGAATGAGCAGTTCTTC; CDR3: CATSDSDRVGNEQFF
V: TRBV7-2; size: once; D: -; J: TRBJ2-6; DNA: TGTGCCAGCAGCTACAGGAATCCTGGGGCCAACGTCCTGACTTTC; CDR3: CASSYRNPGANVLTF
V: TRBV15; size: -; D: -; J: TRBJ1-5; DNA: TGTGCCACCAGCAGAGATCTTGTCGGGATTAGCAATCAGCCCCAGCATTTT; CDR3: CATSRDLVGISNQPQHF
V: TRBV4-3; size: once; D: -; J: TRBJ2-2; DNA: TGCGCCAGCAGCCAAGAAGGGGTCGACGGGGAGCTGTTTTTT; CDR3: CASSQEGVDGELFF
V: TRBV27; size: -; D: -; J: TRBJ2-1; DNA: TGTGCCAGCAGTTTGAATCGCGGTGAGCAGTTCTTC; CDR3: CASSLNRGEQFF
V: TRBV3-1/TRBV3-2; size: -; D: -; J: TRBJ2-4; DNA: TGTGCCAGCAGCCAAAGCCAGGGGAAAAACATTCAGTACTTC; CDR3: CASSQSQGKNIQYF
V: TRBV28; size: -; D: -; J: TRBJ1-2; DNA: TGTGCCAGCAGTTTTCCGACAGGTCTTAACTATGGCTACACCTTC; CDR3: CASSFPTGLNYGYTF
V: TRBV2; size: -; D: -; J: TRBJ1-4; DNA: TGTGCCAGCAGTCCGGGTAGAGAAAAACTGTTTTTT; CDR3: CASSPGREKLFF
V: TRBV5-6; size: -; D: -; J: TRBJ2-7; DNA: TGTGCCAGCAGCTTGGGACAGCACTACGAGCAGTACTTC; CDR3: CASSLGQHYEQYF
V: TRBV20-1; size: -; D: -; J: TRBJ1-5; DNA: TGCAGTGCTAGTCGAGGGGGGGACAGCAATCAGCCCCAGCATTTT; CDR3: CSASRGGDSNQPQHF
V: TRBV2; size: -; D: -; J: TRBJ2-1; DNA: TGTGCCATTTGGAGGGGAGGGGGTGGAAATGAGCAGTTCTTC; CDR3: CAIWRGGGGNEQFF
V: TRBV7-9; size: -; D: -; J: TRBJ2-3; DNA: TGTGCCAGCAGCTTAACTGGAGTAAGAGATACGCAGTATTTT; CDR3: CASSLTGVRDTQYF
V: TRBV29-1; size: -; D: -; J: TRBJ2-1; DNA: TGCAGCGTTTATATCCCGGTGGAGCAGTTCTTC; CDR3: CSVYIPVEQFF
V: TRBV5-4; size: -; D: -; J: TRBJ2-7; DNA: TGTGCCAGCAGCTTGACAGGGCCCTCCTACGAGCAGTACTTC; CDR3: CASSLTGPSYEQYF
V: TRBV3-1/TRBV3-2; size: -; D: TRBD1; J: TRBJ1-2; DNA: TGTGCCAGCAGGCAACCGGGACAGGGGATCGACTATGGCTACACCTTC; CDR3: CASRQPGQGIDYGYTF
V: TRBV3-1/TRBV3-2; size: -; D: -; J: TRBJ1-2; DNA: TGTGCCAGCAGCCAAGATCTTGGTCGGAGGGACGGCTACACCTTC; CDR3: CASSQDLGRRDGYTF
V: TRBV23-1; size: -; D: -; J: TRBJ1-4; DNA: TGCGCCAGCATCCTGCCGGGGAGGGGTGAAAAACTGTTTTTT; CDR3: CASILPGRGEKLFF
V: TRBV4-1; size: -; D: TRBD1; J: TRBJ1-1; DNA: TGCGCCAGCAGCCAAGCATTGTTCAGGGGGACTGAAGCTTTCTTT; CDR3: CASSQALFRGTEAFF
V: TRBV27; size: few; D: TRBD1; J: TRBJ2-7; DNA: TGTGCCAGCAGTTTAAAGGGACAGGGCTACGAGCAGTACTTC; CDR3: CASSLKGQGYEQYF
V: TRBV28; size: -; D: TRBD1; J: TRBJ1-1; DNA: TGTGCCAGCAGTTTATCAGGTAGGGGGCCTGAAGCTTTCTTT; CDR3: CASSLSGRGPEAFF
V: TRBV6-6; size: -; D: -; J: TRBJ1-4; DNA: TGTGCCAGCAGTTACGACGGGGTTGTGGGTGAAAAACTGTTTTTT; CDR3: CASSYDGVVGEKLFF
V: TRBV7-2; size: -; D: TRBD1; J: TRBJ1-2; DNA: TGTGCCAGCAGCTCGAATACCGGGACAGGGGGCAATGGCTACACCTTC; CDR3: CASSSNTGTGGNGYTF
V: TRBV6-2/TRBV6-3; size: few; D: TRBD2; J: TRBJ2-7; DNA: TGTGCCAGCAGTTATGTGCTAGCGGGAGGAGGAGAGCAGTACTTC; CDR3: CASSYVLAGGGEQYF
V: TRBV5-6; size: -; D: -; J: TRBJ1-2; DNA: TGTGCCAGCAGCTCTCTACAGGACGACTATGGCTACACCTTC; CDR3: CASSSLQDDYGYTF
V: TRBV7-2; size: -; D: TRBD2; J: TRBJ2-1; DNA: TGTGCCAGCAGCCCACGACTAGCGGGAGACAGTGAGCAGTTCTTC; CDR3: CASSPRLAGDSEQFF